The 13 T cell receptor beta chains presented below share a single source sample, sequenced in a study of T cell changes during pregnancy in multiple sclerosis. Data came from immunoSEQ multiplex PCR; TCRdb stores just in-frame clones and leaves some out. The sample holds around 71,000 clones, roughly nine tenths seen once. The source was peripheral blood, collected after pregnancy. All receptors derive from a female donor with multiple sclerosis, enrolled in a pregnancy study.

V and J are TRBV9 and TRBJ2-7; the D is unclear. V was clipped by 4 bases and J by 3 bases, with 14 bases between them. Germline V gives CDR1 SGDLS, CDR2 YYNGEE. This CDR3 is built from 14 residues. The CDR3 sequence: CASSPFDLIYEQYF. For the CDR3, the DNA is TGTGCCAGCAGCCCTTTTGACTTGATCTACGAGCAGTACTTC.

The CDR3 sequence is CASSLSPGTGNQPQHF. The DNA of the CDR3 is TGTGCCAGTAGTCTCAGCCCCGGGACAGGGAATCAGCCCCAGCATTTT. V usage is TRBV19 and J usage is TRBJ1-5, with 9 bases aligning to TRBD1. J lost 4 bases, V lost 5 bases, and 9 bases had no gene match. The CDR3 spans 16 residues. Germline V lookup: CDR1 LNHDA, CDR2 SQIVND (reference sequence).

V usage is TRBV28 and J usage is TRBJ2-4; 10 bases align to TRBD2. V dropped 1 base and J dropped 3; count of bases not matched to a gene: 9. Germline CDR1 is MDHEN and CDR2 is SYDVKM. CDR3 length: 18 amino acids. The chain's CDR3 is CASSLLAGGATIKNIQYF. In DNA, the CDR3 is TGTGCCAGCAGTTTATTAGCGGGAGGCGCAACCATCAAAAACATTCAGTACTTC.

CDR3 in DNA: TGTGCCAGCAGCCAAGCTGGGTGGAGTAGCAATCAGCCCCAGCATTTT. Translation: CASSQAGWSSNQPQHF. The chain joins TRBV14 to TRBJ1-5; D is uncertain. The CDR3 runs to 16 residues. V lost 1 base and J lost 0, with 10 bases in between. Germline V lookup: CDR1 SGHDN, CDR2 FVKESK. Filled out from reference TRBV14 and TRBJ1-5, the complete variable domain reads EAGVTQFPSHSVIEKGQTVTLRCDPISGHDNLYWYRRVMGKEIKFLLHFVKESKQDESGMPNNRFLAERTGGTYSTLKVQPAELEDSGVYFCASSQAGWSSNQPQHFGDGTRLSIL.

This sequence joins TRBV11-2 and TRBJ2-1; unclear D gene. The V gene lost 5 bases and the J gene lost 5 bases, with 4 bases spanning the gap. CDR1 is SGHAT and CDR2 is FQNNGV in the germline V gene. The CDR3 is 11 amino acids. DNA for the CDR3: TGTGCCAGCAGCATTAACAATGAGCAGTTCTTC. Translating gives CASSINNEQFF.

This chain connects TRBV7-9 to TRBJ1-1; 7 positions agree with TRBD1. The CDR3 length is 14 residues. Germline V gene lookup returns CDR1 SEHNR and CDR2 FQNEAQ (reference sequence). J lost 6 bases, V lost 5 bases, and 9 bases had no gene match. The CDR3 DNA is TGTGCCAGCAGCCTACAGGGGATTCGGGCTGAAGCTTTCTTT. Its translation is CASSLQGIRAEAFF.

The chain is built from TRBV23-1 and TRBJ2-5; 7 bases align to TRBD1. TRBV23-1 is an open reading frame whose function is uncertain. The CDR3 is 18 amino acids. Losses at the gene ends were 2 bases for V and 4 bases for J; bases not matched to a gene: 16. CDR3 nucleotide sequence: TGCGCCAGCAGTCAACCTAAACAGGGGAACGGTAAAAGAGAGACCCAGTACTTC. It translates to CASSQPKQGNGKRETQYF.

The chain joins TRBV5-1 to TRBJ2-5; 8 bases line up with TRBD2. The ends lost 3 bases at V and 5 bases at J; junction bases unmatched: 9. Germline V gene sequence: CDR1 SGHRS, CDR2 YFSETQ. CDR3 size: 15 residues. As DNA, the CDR3 is TGCGCCAGCAGCTCGGGACTAGTTCCCCGGGAGACCCAGTACTTC. This gives the protein CASSSGLVPRETQYF.

The gene calls are TRBV11-2 and TRBJ2-5; 11 nucleotides align to TRBD2. Germline values: CDR1 SGHAT, CDR2 FQNNGV. The CDR3 length is 17 residues. Trimming removed 0 bases from V and 4 bases from J; junction bases left unmatched: 7. The CDR3 here is CASSLEGRLAGGETQYF. The CDR3 DNA reads TGTGCCAGCAGCTTAGAGGGGAGGCTAGCGGGAGGAGAGACCCAGTACTTC.

The rearrangement uses TRBV27 and TRBJ1-5, with TRBD1 as a possible D gene (5 bases). Germline CDR1 is MNHEY and CDR2 is SMNVEV (reference sequence). The V and J ends lost 2 bases and 2 bases respectively, with 10 bases between them. CDR3 length equals 15 residues. DNA of the CDR3: TGTGCCAGCAGTTTAGTAGGGGATGGCAATCAGCCCCAGCATTTT. Protein: CASSLVGDGNQPQHF.

J is TRBJ2-7 and V is TRBV30; D might be TRBD2 (5 bases). Germline V gene lookup returns CDR1 GTSNPN and CDR2 SVGIG (reference sequence). Trimming removed 5 bases from V and 6 bases from J, with 17 bases in between. CDR3 length: 13 residues. The CDR3 bases are TGTGCCTGGGAGATAGAGGGCTGGAGCGAGCAGTACTTC. Amino acid sequence: CAWEIEGWSEQYF.

The chain links TRBV10-1 to TRBJ2-3; the match to TRBD2 covers 13 bases. The ends lost 2 bases at V and 4 bases at J; junction bases unmatched: 6. The CDR3 is 17 residues long. The germline CDR1 and CDR2 sequences are WNHNN and SYGVQD (reference sequence). For the CDR3, the DNA is TGCGCCAGCAGTGAGAGGACTAGCGGGAGTTGGGCAGATACGCAGTATTTT. Translated: CASSERTSGSWADTQYF.

The V call is TRBV5-1, the J call TRBJ1-3, with D perhaps TRBD1 (5 bases). This CDR3 region has 16 residues. V gave up 4 bases and J gave up 0 bases, with 14 bases separating them. Germline V gene data show CDR1 as SGHRS and CDR2 as YFSETQ. The CDR3 nucleotides read TGCGCCAGCAGCCCCCCCGACAGAAACTCTGGAAACACCATATATTTT. Its translation is CASSPPDRNSGNTIYF. Full variable domain (rest looked up from reference TRBV5-1 and TRBJ1-3): KAGVTQTPRYLIKTRGQQVTLSCSPISGHRSVSWYQQTPGQGLQFLFEYFSETQRNKGNFPGRFSGRQFSNSRSEMNVSTLELGDSALYLCASSPPDRNSGNTIYFGEGSWLTVV.